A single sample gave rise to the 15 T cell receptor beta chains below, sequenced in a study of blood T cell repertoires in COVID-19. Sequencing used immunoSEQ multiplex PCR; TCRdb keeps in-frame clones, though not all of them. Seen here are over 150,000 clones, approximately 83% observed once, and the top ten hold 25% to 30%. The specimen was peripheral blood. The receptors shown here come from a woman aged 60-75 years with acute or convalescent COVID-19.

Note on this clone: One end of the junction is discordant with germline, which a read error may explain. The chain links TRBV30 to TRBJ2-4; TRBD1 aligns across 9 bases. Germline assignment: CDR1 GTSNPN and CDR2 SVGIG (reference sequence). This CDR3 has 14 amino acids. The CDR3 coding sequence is TGTGCCTGGGACAGGGGGGAAGCCCAAAACATTCAGTACTTC. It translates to CAWDRGEAQNIQYF. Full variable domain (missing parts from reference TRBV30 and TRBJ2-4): SQTIHQWPATLVQPVGSPLSLECTVEGTSNPNLYWYRQAAGRGLQLLFYSVGIGQISSEVPQNLSASRPQDRQFILSSKKLLLSDSGFYLCAWDRGEAQNIQYFGAGTRLSVL.

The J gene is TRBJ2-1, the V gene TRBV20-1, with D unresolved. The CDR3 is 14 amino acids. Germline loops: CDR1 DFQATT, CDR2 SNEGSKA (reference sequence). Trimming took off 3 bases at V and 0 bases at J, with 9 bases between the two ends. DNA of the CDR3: TGCAGTGCTAGTATGTGGAGCTCCTACAATGAGCAGTTCTTC. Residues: CSASMWSSYNEQFF.

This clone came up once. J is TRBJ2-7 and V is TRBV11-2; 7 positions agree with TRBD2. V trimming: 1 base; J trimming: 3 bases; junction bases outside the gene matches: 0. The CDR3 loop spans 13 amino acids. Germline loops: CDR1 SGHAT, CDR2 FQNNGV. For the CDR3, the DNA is TGTGCCAGCAGCTTAGGCGGGGGCTACGAGCAGTACGTC. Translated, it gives CASSLGGGYEQYV.

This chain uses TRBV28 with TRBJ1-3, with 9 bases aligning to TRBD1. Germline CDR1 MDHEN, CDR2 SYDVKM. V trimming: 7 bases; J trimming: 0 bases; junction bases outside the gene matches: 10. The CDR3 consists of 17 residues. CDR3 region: CASKQGAVLPSGNTIYF. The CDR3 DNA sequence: TGTGCCAGCAAACAGGGGGCCGTTCTACCCTCTGGAAACACCATATATTTT.

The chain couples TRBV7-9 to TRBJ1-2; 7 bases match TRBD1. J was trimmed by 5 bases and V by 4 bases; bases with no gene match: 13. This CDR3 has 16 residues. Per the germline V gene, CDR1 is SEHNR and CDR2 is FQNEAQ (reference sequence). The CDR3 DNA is TGTGCCAGCAGCTCCCGCATAGCGGGGACAGAATATGGCTACACCTTC. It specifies CASSSRIAGTEYGYTF.

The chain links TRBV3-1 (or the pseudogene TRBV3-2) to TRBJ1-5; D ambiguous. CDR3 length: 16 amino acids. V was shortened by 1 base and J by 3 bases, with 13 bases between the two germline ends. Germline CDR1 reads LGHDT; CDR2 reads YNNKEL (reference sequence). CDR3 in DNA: TGTGCCAGCAGCCAAGTCCACGGGGTTTCCAATCAGCCCCAGCATTTT. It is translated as CASSQVHGVSNQPQHF.

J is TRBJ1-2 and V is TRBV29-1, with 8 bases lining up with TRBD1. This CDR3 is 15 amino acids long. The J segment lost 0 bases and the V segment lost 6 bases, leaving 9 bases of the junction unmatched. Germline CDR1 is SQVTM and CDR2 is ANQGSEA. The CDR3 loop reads CSVAGTGGSNYGYTF. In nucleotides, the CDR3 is TGCAGCGTGGCCGGGACAGGCGGCTCTAACTATGGCTACACCTTC.

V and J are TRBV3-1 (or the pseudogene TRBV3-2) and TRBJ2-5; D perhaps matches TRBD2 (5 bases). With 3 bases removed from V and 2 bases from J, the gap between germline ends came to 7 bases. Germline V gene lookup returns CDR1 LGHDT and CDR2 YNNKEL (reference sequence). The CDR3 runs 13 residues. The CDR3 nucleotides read TGTGCCAGCAGCCATTCGGGGCAAGAGACCCAGTACTTC. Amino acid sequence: CASSHSGQETQYF.

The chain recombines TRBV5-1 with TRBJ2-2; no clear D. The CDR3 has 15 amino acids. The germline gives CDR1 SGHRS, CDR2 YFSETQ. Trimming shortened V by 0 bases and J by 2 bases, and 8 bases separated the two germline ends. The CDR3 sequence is CASSLGSTNTGELFF. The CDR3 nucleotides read TGCGCCAGCAGCTTGGGGAGTACAAACACCGGGGAGCTGTTTTTT.

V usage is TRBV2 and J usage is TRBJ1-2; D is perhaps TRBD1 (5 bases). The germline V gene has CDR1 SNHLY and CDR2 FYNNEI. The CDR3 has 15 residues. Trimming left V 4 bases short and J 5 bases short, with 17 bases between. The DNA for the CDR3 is TGTGCCAGCAGTGGGGCCGTGGGGACTGTTTATGGCTACACCTTC. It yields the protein CASSGAVGTVYGYTF.

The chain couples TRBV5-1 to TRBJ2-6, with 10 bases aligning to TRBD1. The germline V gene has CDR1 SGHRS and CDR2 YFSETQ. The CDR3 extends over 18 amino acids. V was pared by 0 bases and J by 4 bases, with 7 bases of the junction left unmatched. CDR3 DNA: TGCGCCAGCAGCTTGGAGGGGACAGGGGCAGGCGGGGCCAACGTCCTGACTTTC. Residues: CASSLEGTGAGGANVLTF.

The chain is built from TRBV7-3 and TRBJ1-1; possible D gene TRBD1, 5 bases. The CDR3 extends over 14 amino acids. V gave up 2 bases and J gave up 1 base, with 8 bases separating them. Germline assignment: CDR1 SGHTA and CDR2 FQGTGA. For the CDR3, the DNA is TGTGCCAGCAGCTTATCAGGGTCGAACACTGAAGCTTTCTTT. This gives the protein CASSLSGSNTEAFF.

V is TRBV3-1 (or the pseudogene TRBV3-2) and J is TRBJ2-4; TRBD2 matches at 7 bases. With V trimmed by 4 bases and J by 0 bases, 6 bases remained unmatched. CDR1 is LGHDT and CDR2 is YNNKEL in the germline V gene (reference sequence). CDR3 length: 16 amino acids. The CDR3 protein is CASSPGTTLAKNIQYF. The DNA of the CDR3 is TGTGCCAGCAGCCCAGGGACTACGTTAGCCAAAAACATTCAGTACTTC.

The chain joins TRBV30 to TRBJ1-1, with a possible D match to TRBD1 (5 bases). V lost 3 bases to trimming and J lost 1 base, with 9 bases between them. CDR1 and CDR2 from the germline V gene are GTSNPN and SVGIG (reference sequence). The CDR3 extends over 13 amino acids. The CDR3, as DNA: TGTGCCTGGAGGACACAGGAGAACACTGAAGCTTTCTTT. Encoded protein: CAWRTQENTEAFF.

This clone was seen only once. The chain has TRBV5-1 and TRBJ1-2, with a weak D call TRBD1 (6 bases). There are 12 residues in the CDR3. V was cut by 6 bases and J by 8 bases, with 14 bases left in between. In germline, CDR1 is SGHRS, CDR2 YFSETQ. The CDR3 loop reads CASTLQGRGYTF. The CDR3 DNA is TGCGCCAGCACTTTGCAGGGGCGAGGCTACACCTTC.